One and the same sample provided the 11 T cell receptor beta chains below, sequenced in a study of control samples from healthy donors and cancer patients. Sequencing used immunoSEQ multiplex PCR; TCRdb keeps in-frame clones, though not all of them. The sample contains 95,000 to 100,000 clones, approximately 90% of which appear only once. Sequencing was carried out using blood. The receptors here all came from a man younger than 45 in good health.

The V gene is TRBV11-2, the J gene TRBJ1-1, with 11 bases that match TRBD1. CDR1 and CDR2 from the germline V gene are SGHAT and FQNNGV. The CDR3 loop spans 13 amino acids. V dropped 6 bases and J dropped 4; count of bases not matched to a gene: 1. The CDR3 sequence is CASRGTGGTEAFF. CDR3 in DNA: TGTGCCAGCAGGGGGACAGGGGGCACTGAAGCTTTCTTT.

This sequence joins TRBV9 and TRBJ2-1; a possible D gene is TRBD2 (6 bases). Germline lookup yields CDR1 SGDLS and CDR2 YYNGEE. The CDR3 is 18 amino acids. Trimming took 0 bases from V and 0 from J, leaving 16 bases between them. CDR3 coding DNA: TGTGCCAGCAGCGTAGAACTTAGCGGCTTGACCTCCTACAATGAGCAGTTCTTC. Amino acid sequence: CASSVELSGLTSYNEQFF.

This rearrangement joins TRBV4-1 to TRBJ1-1; D remains unclear. V lost 3 bases and J lost 9, with 17 bases in between. The CDR3 extends over 14 amino acids. Germline CDR1 MGHRA, CDR2 YSYEKL. CDR3 bases: TGCGCCAGCAGCCATCCCCCGGGGTGGGATAAAGCTTTCTTT. Protein sequence: CASSHPPGWDKAFF.

In nucleotides, the CDR3 is TGTGCCACCAGTGATGGGCAGGGGGCGATCAGCAATCAGCCCCAGCATTTT. Translated, it gives CATSDGQGAISNQPQHF. The chain joins TRBV24-1 to TRBJ1-5; 8 bases agree with TRBD1. The CDR3 spans 17 residues. The ends lost 3 bases at V and 1 base at J; junction bases unmatched: 7. Per the germline V gene, CDR1 is KGHDR and CDR2 is SFDVKD.

CDR3 sequence (DNA): TGTGCCAGCAGTGTCAACCAGCCCCAGCATTTT. Its translation: CASSVNQPQHF. The chain has TRBV28 and TRBJ1-5; no firm D call. The germline V gene encodes CDR1 MDHEN and CDR2 SYDVKM. The CDR3 has 11 amino acids. Trimming stripped 5 bases from V and 7 bases from J, with 6 bases between.

In this sample, this clone turned up a few times. This chain joins TRBV10-3 and TRBJ1-2; D might be TRBD1 (5 bases). V dropped 9 bases and J dropped 5 bases, with 16 bases sitting between them. Looked up from germline, CDR1 is ENHRY and CDR2 is SYGVKD. This CDR3 contains 13 residues. The CDR3 here is CAIRVTEDYGYTF. CDR3 DNA: TGTGCCATACGGGTGACAGAGGATTATGGCTACACCTTC.

The V call is TRBV28, the J call TRBJ2-3, with D possibly TRBD2 on 7 matching bases. This CDR3 region has 15 residues. Germline V gives CDR1 MDHEN, CDR2 SYDVKM. Between the trimmed V and J ends, which lost 5 bases and 2 bases, there was a span of 14 bases. In nucleotides, the CDR3 is TGTGCCAGCAGTCAGGGGAGGGACCCCACAGATACGCAGTATTTT. Its translation: CASSQGRDPTDTQYF.

V is TRBV6-5 and J is TRBJ1-3, with D possibly being TRBD1 (6 bases). The CDR3 is 16 amino acids. The germline gives CDR1 MNHEY, CDR2 SVGAGI. V lost 3 bases, J lost 1 base, and 13 bases lay in between. The CDR3 coding sequence is TGTGCCAGCAGTTATCGGCAGGGGAGATCTGGAAACACCATATATTTT. This translates into CASSYRQGRSGNTIYF.

The V and J genes are TRBV6-5 and TRBJ1-1; no clear D gene. The CDR3 runs to 14 residues. Germline V CDR1 and CDR2: MNHEY, SVGAGI. Trimming took off 7 bases at V and 0 bases at J, with 12 bases between the two ends. This chain's CDR3 is CASTPGALNTEAFF. CDR3 DNA: TGTGCCAGCACCCCCGGAGCGCTGAACACTGAAGCTTTCTTT.

The chain joins TRBV6-5 to TRBJ1-3; 7 bases are a match to TRBD1. Germline V gives CDR1 MNHEY, CDR2 SVGAGI. V was clipped by 5 bases and J by 5 bases; unmatched bases: 6. The CDR3 length is 14 residues. The CDR3 bases are TGTGCCAGCAGTCAGACAGGGAGGAGAAACACCATATATTTT. Protein product: CASSQTGRRNTIYF.

The chain combines TRBV18 with TRBJ1-6; 10 bases match TRBD1. Germline loops: CDR1 KGHSH, CDR2 LQKENI. CDR3 length equals 15 residues. Trimming cost V 5 bases and J 3 bases; bases outside gene matches: 1. CDR3 sequence reads: CASSGQGGYNSPLHF. As DNA, the CDR3 is TGTGCCAGCTCAGGACAGGGGGGCTATAATTCACCCCTCCACTTT.